These T cell receptor beta chains were read from a single sample in a study of blood T cells in healthy people across ages. One entry per CDR3 protein, called by TCRdb with MiXCR from the 5' RACE reads. This sample has fewer than 2 million distinct CDR3 sequences, with more than 35% found just once. Sequencing was performed on blood. The receptors derive from a human donor in good health. CDR3s include the opening cysteine and the closing phenylalanine or tryptophan. A D gene is named only where the DNA matches it firmly. Not every row has a clone size; where given, it reads once, few, many or a size class.

few | TRBJ2-3 | TRBD2 | TRBV7-6 | TGTGCCAGCAGCTTAGCTGGGAACTTGCCTAGCGGAGGCACAGATACGCAGTATTTT | CASSLAGNLPSGGTDTQYF
many | TRBJ1-2 | - | TRBV13 | TGTGCCAGCAGCTTAGCCGCCTATGGCTACACCTTC | CASSLAAYGYTF
- | TRBJ2-5 | - | TRBV7-2 | TGTGCCAGCTGGGCAGGGAAGGTTGAGGAGACCCAGTACTTC | CASWAGKVEETQYF
- | TRBJ2-1 | - | TRBV5-6 | TGTGCCAGCAGCTTGATTGGGGATGAGCAGTTCTTC | CASSLIGDEQFF
few | TRBJ2-7 | TRBD1 | TRBV4-1 | TGCGCCAGCAGCCAAGAGAGAAGGGACAGGGGCTACGAGCAGTACTTC | CASSQERRDRGYEQYF
few | TRBJ2-1 | TRBD1 | TRBV4-1 | TGCGCCAGCAGCCAAAACACAGGGGGCTATGAGCAGTTCTTC | CASSQNTGGYEQFF
few | TRBJ2-7 | - | TRBV6-5 | TGTGCCAGCAGCGACGCGAGCAAAATCATCTACGAGCAGTACTTC | CASSDASKIIYEQYF
few | TRBJ2-5 | TRBD2 | TRBV10-3 | TGTGCCATTGGGACTAGGCCCATGGCGGAGACCCAGTACTTC | CAIGTRPMAETQYF
few | TRBJ2-3 | TRBD2 | TRBV7-2 | TGTGCCAGCAGCTTAGTATGGGGGGGGTTAGAGACAGATACGCAGTATTTT | CASSLVWGGLETDTQYF
- | TRBJ2-5 | TRBD2 | TRBV29-1 | TGCAGCGTTGAAGGAGCGGGGGTTAGTGAGACCCAGTACTTC | CSVEGAGVSETQYF
once | TRBJ1-3 | - | TRBV7-9 | TGTGCCAGCAGCTTAGTAGGGGCTGGAAACGCCATATATTTT | CASSLVGAGNAIYF
- | TRBJ2-3 | - | TRBV5-1 | TGCGCCAGCAGACAGGCTCCTAGCACAGATACGCGGTATTTT | CASRQAPSTDTRYF
few | TRBJ2-1 | - | TRBV29-1 | TGCAGCGTTACCGGGGACACAAACTCCTACAATGAGCAGTTCTTC | CSVTGDTNSYNEQFF
- | TRBJ2-1 | TRBD2 | TRBV20-1 | TGCAGTGCCAGCCGAGGGACTAGCCGAAGCGGTGAGCAGTTCTTC | CSASRGTSRSGEQFF
many | TRBJ2-7 | - | TRBV7-2 | TGTGCCAGCAGTTCCGACAGGAGCTACGAGCAGTACTTC | CASSSDRSYEQYF
many | TRBJ2-5 | TRBD2 | TRBV10-3 | TGTGCCATCAGTGAGTACAGCGGGGGGCCATCCCAGGAGACCCAGTACTTC | CAISEYSGGPSQETQYF
few | TRBJ2-7 | - | TRBV7-9 | TGTGCCAGCAGTTCCCCTAGGAGCCCCTACGAGCAGTACTTC | CASSSPRSPYEQYF
few | TRBJ2-5 | - | TRBV12-3/TRBV12-4 | TGTGCCAGCAGTTCTGACATGGGGGAGACCCAGTACTTC | CASSSDMGETQYF
- | TRBJ1-5 | TRBD1 | TRBV6-1 | TGTGCCAGCAGAGCCTCACCGACAGGGAGGAATCAGCCCCAGCATTTT | CASRASPTGRNQPQHF
- | TRBJ2-7 | TRBD1 | TRBV2 | TGTGCCAGCAGTGAAGCGCGACAGGGAGACTCCTACGAGCAGTACTTC | CASSEARQGDSYEQYF
- | TRBJ2-2 | - | TRBV27 | TGTGCCAGCAGTTTATCTTTAAACACCGGGGAGCTGTTTTTT | CASSLSLNTGELFF
many | TRBJ1-2 | - | TRBV11-2 | TGTGCCAGCAGCTTACGTTTCCCCACTACTAACTATGGCTACACCTTC | CASSLRFPTTNYGYTF
- | TRBJ2-1 | - | TRBV4-3 | TGCGCCAGCAGCCACGGTAGGCTTTACAATGAGCAGTTCTTC | CASSHGRLYNEQFF
few | TRBJ2-7 | - | TRBV28 | TGTGCCAGCAGTTTATCGGTGGCGGGGCTGATCTCCTACGAGCAGTACTTC | CASSLSVAGLISYEQYF
- | TRBJ1-6 | TRBD1 | TRBV12-3/TRBV12-4 | TGTGCCAGCACCCCGACAGGGGGCCGTAATTCACCCCTCCACTTT | CASTPTGGRNSPLHF
few | TRBJ1-2 | TRBD1 | TRBV20-1 | TGCAGTGCTAGGGGACAGGTTTCCTATGGCTACACCTTC | CSARGQVSYGYTF
- | TRBJ2-7 | TRBD1 | TRBV9 | TGTGCCAGCAGCCTTGGACAGGGGGCCAACTACGAGCAGTACTTC | CASSLGQGANYEQYF
- | TRBJ2-3 | - | TRBV20-1 | TGCAGTGCTAGAGTATTCGGCATCTCTGCCATCACAGATACGCAGTATTTT | CSARVFGISAITDTQYF
- | TRBJ1-1 | TRBD1 | TRBV6-5 | TGTGCCAGCAGCTTAAGGACAGGGGGCCGTATGGACACTGAAGCTTTCTTT | CASSLRTGGRMDTEAFF
- | TRBJ2-3 | - | TRBV5-1 | TGCGCCAGCAGCCCGCAGGGCCATAGCACAGATACGCAGTATTTT | CASSPQGHSTDTQYF
- | TRBJ2-3 | - | TRBV4-1 | TGCGCCAGCAGCCAAGGTATCATTCGGAGCGGAAACACAGATACGCAGTATTTT | CASSQGIIRSGNTDTQYF
few | TRBJ1-2 | - | TRBV18 | TGTGCCAGCTCACCACGAGACAGGACTGGTAATGGCTACACCTTC | CASSPRDRTGNGYTF
- | TRBJ1-3 | - | TRBV5-6 | TGTGCCAGCAGCCTTGACATCGGAAACACCATATATTTT | CASSLDIGNTIYF
- | TRBJ2-1 | - | TRBV13 | TGTGCCAGCAGCTTCTATGTGGTCAATGAGCAGTTCTTC | CASSFYVVNEQFF
- | TRBJ2-7 | - | TRBV4-1 | TGCGCCAGCAGCCAAGAAACAGGGGGGGGCATCGAGCAGTACTTC | CASSQETGGGIEQYF
once | TRBJ1-5 | - | TRBV9 | TGTGCCAGTAGCGTCAGACCAGGACCCGATCAGCCCCAGCATTTT | CASSVRPGPDQPQHF
- | TRBJ2-1 | - | TRBV24-1 | TGTGCCACCAGCCTTACAGGGACGGGGTCGGGCAATGAGCAGTTCTTC | CATSLTGTGSGNEQFF
few | TRBJ1-5 | - | TRBV29-1 | TGCAGCGTTGCCCAGAGAAAGGGATTTCAGTCTCAGCCCCAGCATTTT | CSVAQRKGFQSQPQHF
- | TRBJ1-1 | - | TRBV12-3/TRBV12-4 | TGTGCCAGCAGGCCCGGGGCTGAAGCTTTCTTT | CASRPGAEAFF
few | TRBJ2-7 | TRBD2 | TRBV7-2 | TGTGCCAGCAGCTATCAAGCGGGGGGCACAGCATACGAGCAGTACTTC | CASSYQAGGTAYEQYF
- | TRBJ2-1 | - | TRBV2 | TGTGCCAGCAGTGAAGGGTCTAATGAGCAGTTCTTC | CASSEGSNEQFF
few | TRBJ2-2 | - | TRBV6-1 | TGTGCCAGCAGCAATACCGGGACCTCCTTGATGTCCACCGGGGAGCTGTTTTTT | CASSNTGTSLMSTGELFF
- | TRBJ2-2 | TRBD2 | TRBV2 | TGTGCCAGCAACGACGAGCTAGCGGTCACCGGGGAGCTGTTTTTT | CASNDELAVTGELFF
- | TRBJ2-7 | - | TRBV27 | TGTGCCAGCAGTTTATCTAGGAATTTCTACGAGCAGTACTTC | CASSLSRNFYEQYF
- | TRBJ1-3 | - | TRBV4-3 | TGCGCCAGCAGCCAAACCAACGGAAACACCATATATTTT | CASSQTNGNTIYF